These 7 T cell receptor beta chains were all obtained from the same sample, sequenced in a study of blood T cell repertoires in COVID-19. Measured with immunoSEQ multiplex PCR; TCRdb has only the in-frame clones, and not every one. The table shows some 190,000 clones, with around 76% occurring only once. The source material was peripheral blood. The receptors were sampled from a woman aged 50 to 60 with active or convalescent COVID-19.

The V gene is TRBV27, the J gene TRBJ1-2, with a possible D match to TRBD1 (5 bases). The V end lost 3 bases, the J end lost 4 bases, and 18 bases lay between the germline ends. CDR1 is MNHEY and CDR2 is SMNVEV in the germline V gene (reference sequence). The CDR3 is made up of 16 amino acids. CDR3 nucleotides: TGTGCCAGCAGTTTTTCCGGGGCGGCGGGAGGCTATGGCTACACCTTC. It encodes CASSFSGAAGGYGYTF.

V usage is TRBV3-1 (or the pseudogene TRBV3-2) and J usage is TRBJ2-7, with 10 bases matching TRBD2. CDR3 size: 13 residues. V gave up 4 bases and J gave up 7 bases; unmatched junction bases: 4. CDR1 is LGHDT and CDR2 is YNNKEL in the germline V gene (reference sequence). DNA for the CDR3: TGTGCCAGCAGCCGAGCGGGGGGGCGGGAGCAGTACTTC. The encoded protein is CASSRAGGREQYF.

The chain joins TRBV9 to TRBJ1-2; 11 bases are shared with TRBD1. Germline CDR1 and CDR2: SGDLS and YYNGEE. The CDR3 spans 16 residues. V trimming: 0 bases; J trimming: 5 bases; junction bases outside the gene matches: 6. The CDR3 loop is CASSVGGQGEGYGYTF. In DNA, the CDR3 is TGTGCCAGCAGCGTAGGGGGACAGGGGGAAGGATATGGCTACACCTTC.

The chain carries TRBV6-5 and TRBJ2-1; maybe TRBD2 (7 bases). The ends were cut back, 6 bases at V and 9 bases at J, with 18 bases in the middle. The CDR3 sequence is 14 residues long. Per germline, CDR1 MNHEY and CDR2 SVGAGI. CDR3 in DNA: TGTGCCAGCAGACCAGCCTGGGGGGGCGGTGAGCAGTTCTTC. This translates into CASRPAWGGGEQFF.

The V and J genes are TRBV18 and TRBJ1-5; D not certain. Germline CDR1 reads KGHSH; CDR2 reads LQKENI. The CDR3 consists of 13 residues. The V gene lost 6 bases and the J gene lost 5 bases, with 11 bases spanning the gap. Here the CDR3 DNA reads TGTGCCAGCTCCAACGCAGTCCATCAGCCCCAGCATTTT. As protein: CASSNAVHQPQHF.

V is TRBV6-5 and J is TRBJ2-7; maybe TRBD2 (6 bases). V lost 6 bases, J lost 7 bases, and 19 bases lay in between. Germline lookup yields CDR1 MNHEY and CDR2 SVGAGI. The CDR3 is made up of 14 amino acids. The CDR3 is CASRDLPGVGEQYF. In nucleotides, the CDR3 is TGTGCCAGCAGGGATCTGCCGGGAGTAGGGGAGCAGTACTTC.

The rearrangement links TRBV7-2 to TRBJ1-1; 8 nucleotides agree with TRBD1. V gave up 4 bases and J gave up 0 bases; unmatched junction bases: 10. CDR1 SGHTA and CDR2 FQGNSA come from the germline V gene. The CDR3 sequence is 17 residues long. The CDR3 DNA follows: TGTGCCAGCAGCTACCAGCGACAGGGGACGATGAACACTGAAGCTTTCTTT. Its translation is CASSYQRQGTMNTEAFF. The complete variable domain, with remaining parts taken from reference TRBV7-2 and TRBJ1-1, reads GAGVSQSPSNKVTEKGKDVELRCDPISGHTALYWYRQSLGQGLEFLIYFQGNSAPDKSGLPSDRFSAERTGGSVSTLTIQRTQQEDSAVYLCASSYQRQGTMNTEAFFGQGTRLTVV.